The present T cell receptor beta chain was sequenced within a study of PD-L1 blockade in urothelial cancer (TCRdb year 2017). About the study as a whole: All patients started therapy at some point between 2014 and 2016 and received atezolizumab 1,200 mg intravenously every 3 weeks. Progression-free survival longer than 6 months counted as durable clinical benefit, and TCR features were additionally tested against both progression-free and overall survival. Blood samples gave median yields of around 140,000 T cells and 83,000 or so unique TCRs, along with a median clonality of roughly 0.08. Pretreatment blood TCR-seq was available for around 29 patients, at least one posttreatment blood collection was obtained for about 25 patients, and tumor TCR-seq was available for about 25 patients. Pretreatment tumor samples, along with matched peripheral blood collected serially before and after atezolizumab treatment, underwent TCR sequencing. About nine tenths of the roughly 30 patients were males with bladder-origin urothelial cancer, and about 60% of the roughly 30 reported a prior smoking history. In the same patients who had TCR sequencing, pretreatment tumors also underwent whole exome sequencing and RNA sequencing. Blood samples were analyzed 3 weeks after the start of treatment (second dose) and 6 weeks after the start of treatment. Under ten patients achieved durable clinical benefit and 15 to 20 did not. Somatic, immune and clinical correlates of response to PD-L1 blockade with atezolizumab in urothelial cancer were the focus of an exploratory multi-omic analysis. Patients had an ECOG performance status of 0 or 1 and had received between 0 and 3 prior chemotherapy regimens.

Synthetic TCR analog templates were spiked into each PCR to estimate absolute template abundance from read counts. TCRbeta CDR3 regions were amplified from genomic DNA with bias-controlled V and J gene primers using the immunoSEQ assay. Rearranged TCRbeta segments were sequenced at approximately 20X coverage. The authors' analysis ran thus. Sequencing errors were corrected by clustering and CDR3s were annotated against IMGT to assign V, D and J genes. Downstream analyses used only productive TCRbeta rearrangements and left out out-of-frame or stop-codon sequences. To compute clonality, Shannon entropy was normalized by the log of the number of unique productive sequences and then subtracted from one. Fisher's exact test with Benjamini-Hochberg correction, at a threshold of adjusted p below 0.01, was used to find clones that differed between time points or between blood and tumor. This is the immuneACCESS table as TCRdb keeps it, with only in-frame sequences that have V and J called. A part of the clones is gone; compared with another copy, unresolved V genes explain less than half, and the rest is unexplained. The V and J calls and clone size were taken over from that table, and D and trimming were inferred from the DNA. The sample table holds some 84,000 clones, of which approximately 90% were seen once. Clones ranked in the top ten supply around 5% of the sample.

Overall results and qualifications from the work: Because the sample size was small (n of about 30) and many exploratory analyses were performed, the results are intended to be hypothesis-generating. Patients with durable benefit showed greater expansion of tumor-associated TCR clones in peripheral blood 3 weeks after starting treatment (n ≈ 21, p = 0.022). A pretreatment peripheral blood TCR clonality below the median was linked to improved progression-free and overall survival.

This clone showed up just a few times. No antigen is known for it. Base qualities are not at hand, and no much larger clone is one base apart. A cohort of approximately 30 patients with locally advanced or metastatic urothelial carcinoma, treated at Memorial Sloan Kettering on a trial protocol, was included. Peripheral blood mononuclear cells were collected pretreatment and during treatment, with between 1 and 8 total time points obtained per patient. The Qiagen DNeasy Blood extraction kit was used to purify genomic DNA from total PBMCs and tumor samples. PBMCs were collected pretreatment and during treatment and were isolated and stored as previously described. The CDR3 numbers 17 residues from cysteine through phenylalanine. Only the CDR3 DNA is retained, 51 bases long and in frame from the first base. V ends up 0 bases short and J 7 bases short, with an unmatched junction base count of 11. The germline V gene encodes CDR1 SGDLS and CDR2 YYNGEE.

This specimen consisted of PBMCs, obtained around atezolizumab (anti-PD-L1) treatment. The TCR originated in a woman between 65 and 79 years old with urothelial cancer. The chain links TRBV9 with TRBJ2-3; 10 central bases correspond to TRBD2. DNA sequence: TGTGCCAGCAGCGTAGAAGTAGGGACTAGCGCTATCTATACGCAGTATTTT. This translates into CASSVEVGTSAIYTQYF.